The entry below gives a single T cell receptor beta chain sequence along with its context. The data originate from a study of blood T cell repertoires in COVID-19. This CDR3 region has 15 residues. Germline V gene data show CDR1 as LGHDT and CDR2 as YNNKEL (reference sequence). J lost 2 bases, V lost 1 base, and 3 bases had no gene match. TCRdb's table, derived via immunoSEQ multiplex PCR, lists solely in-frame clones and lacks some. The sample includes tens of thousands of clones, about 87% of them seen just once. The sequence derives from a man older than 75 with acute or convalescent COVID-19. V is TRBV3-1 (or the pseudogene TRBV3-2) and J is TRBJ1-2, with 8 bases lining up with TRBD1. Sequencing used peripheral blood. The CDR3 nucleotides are TGTGCCAGCAGCCAAGCCTGGACAGGGAACTATGGCTACACCTTC. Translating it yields CASSQAWTGNYGYTF.